A selection of T cell receptor beta chains follows, all from one sample in a study of cytotoxic CD8 clonotypes in ibrutinib-treated CLL. The method was immunoSEQ multiplex PCR; TCRdb's version includes in-frame clones alone and lacks a portion of them. The sample lists about 29,000 clones, 85% occurring once. Specimen: PBMCs, collected after 24 months of ibrutinib treatment. The receptor set was obtained from a human donor with chronic lymphocytic leukemia. CDR3s include the opening cysteine and the closing phenylalanine or tryptophan. Fields, in order: J gene, clone size, V gene, D gene, CDR3 DNA, CDR3 protein. D genes are given only for firm matches. The size of a clone is reported for some rows only, either as once, few or many, or as a class for expanded clones.

j_call: TRBJ2-3; clone_size: NA; v_call: TRBV7-6; d_call: NA; cdr3_nt: TGTGCCAGCAGCTCACGGACGTGGGATACGCAGTATTTT; cdr3_aa: CASSSRTWDTQYF
j_call: TRBJ2-1; clone_size: NA; v_call: TRBV4-1; d_call: NA; cdr3_nt: TGCGCCAGCAGCCAAGGATACCCTCCTAGCTCCTACAATGAGCAGTTCTTC; cdr3_aa: CASSQGYPPSSYNEQFF
j_call: TRBJ2-7; clone_size: NA; v_call: TRBV5-6; d_call: NA; cdr3_nt: TGTGCCAGCAGCTTGGTGGGCTACGAGCAGTACTTC; cdr3_aa: CASSLVGYEQYF
j_call: TRBJ1-2; clone_size: NA; v_call: TRBV6-6; d_call: NA; cdr3_nt: TGTGCCAGCACCCCCCAGCCCCCGTCGGGCTATGGCTACACCTTC; cdr3_aa: CASTPQPPSGYGYTF
j_call: TRBJ2-2; clone_size: NA; v_call: TRBV6-6; d_call: NA; cdr3_nt: TGTGCCAGCAGCGTTCTGGAAACTAACACCGGGGAGCTGTTTTTT; cdr3_aa: CASSVLETNTGELFF
j_call: TRBJ2-7; clone_size: NA; v_call: TRBV18; d_call: NA; cdr3_nt: TGTGCCAGCTCACTCCGGGACGGGACCTACGAGCAGTACTTC; cdr3_aa: CASSLRDGTYEQYF
j_call: TRBJ1-1; clone_size: few; v_call: TRBV7-9; d_call: TRBD1; cdr3_nt: TGTGCCAGCGAGGGACAGACGAACACTGAAGCTTTCTTT; cdr3_aa: CASEGQTNTEAFF
j_call: TRBJ1-4; clone_size: once; v_call: TRBV2; d_call: NA; cdr3_nt: TGTGCCAGCAGTGGGGGAGAAGGTCGCGAAAAACTGTTTTTT; cdr3_aa: CASSGGEGREKLFF
j_call: TRBJ1-6; clone_size: NA; v_call: TRBV5-1; d_call: NA; cdr3_nt: TGCGCCAGCAGCTTATTTTCGGGGGGCGAGGATTCACCCCTCCACTTT; cdr3_aa: CASSLFSGGEDSPLHF
j_call: TRBJ2-1; clone_size: NA; v_call: TRBV7-8; d_call: TRBD2; cdr3_nt: TGTGCCAGCAGCGTCGCGTCGGGACTACCGGATAATGAGCAGTTCTTC; cdr3_aa: CASSVASGLPDNEQFF
j_call: TRBJ1-4; clone_size: NA; v_call: TRBV7-2; d_call: NA; cdr3_nt: TGTGCCAGCAGCTTAGCGGTAGTTGGGGTTAGGAAACTGTTTTTT; cdr3_aa: CASSLAVVGVRKLFF
j_call: TRBJ1-3; clone_size: NA; v_call: TRBV9; d_call: TRBD1; cdr3_nt: TGTGCCAGCAGCGTAGGGGACAGGGGATTCGGCACCATATATTTT; cdr3_aa: CASSVGDRGFGTIYF
j_call: TRBJ1-2; clone_size: NA; v_call: TRBV18; d_call: NA; cdr3_nt: TGTGCCAGCTCACTTAAAGACAGTCAGCATGGCTACACCTTC; cdr3_aa: CASSLKDSQHGYTF
j_call: TRBJ1-6; clone_size: NA; v_call: TRBV2; d_call: NA; cdr3_nt: TGTGCCAGCAGTGTCGACAGGACAAATTCACCCCTCCACTTT; cdr3_aa: CASSVDRTNSPLHF
j_call: TRBJ2-1; clone_size: NA; v_call: TRBV7-3; d_call: NA; cdr3_nt: TGTGCCAGCAGCTTAACCCGAGAGTCAGGGGGGATAACCCAAGGGCAGTTCTTC; cdr3_aa: CASSLTRESGGITQGQFF
j_call: TRBJ1-1; clone_size: NA; v_call: TRBV5-1; d_call: NA; cdr3_nt: TGCGCCAGCAGCTTGCGGCCGGGCAGGGCGAACACTGAAGCTTTCTTT; cdr3_aa: CASSLRPGRANTEAFF
j_call: TRBJ2-5; clone_size: NA; v_call: TRBV4-1; d_call: NA; cdr3_nt: TGCGCCAGCAGCCAAGATGGGGGGGCGCAGACCCAGTACTTC; cdr3_aa: CASSQDGGAQTQYF
j_call: TRBJ2-7; clone_size: once; v_call: TRBV4-1; d_call: NA; cdr3_nt: TGCGCCAGCAGCCAAGATCGGTTGGGCGCGGGGACCCACTACGAGCAGTACTTC; cdr3_aa: CASSQDRLGAGTHYEQYF
j_call: TRBJ2-7; clone_size: NA; v_call: TRBV18; d_call: NA; cdr3_nt: TGTGCCAGCTCAGACCAACTTGAATCCTACGAGCAGTACTTC; cdr3_aa: CASSDQLESYEQYF
j_call: TRBJ2-1; clone_size: NA; v_call: TRBV6-5; d_call: NA; cdr3_nt: TGTGCCAGCAGCCCCCCGGAGGGGCGGGGATATGAGCAGTTCTTC; cdr3_aa: CASSPPEGRGYEQFF
j_call: TRBJ2-6; clone_size: NA; v_call: TRBV5-4; d_call: TRBD2; cdr3_nt: TGTGCCAGCACCCAAGGTCGGGGGGGGCCGCCTGGGGCCAACGTCCTGACTTTC; cdr3_aa: CASTQGRGGPPGANVLTF
j_call: TRBJ1-1; clone_size: NA; v_call: TRBV7-6; d_call: NA; cdr3_nt: TGTGCCAGCAGCTTAGTGGGGGCCGAAGCTTTCTTT; cdr3_aa: CASSLVGAEAFF
j_call: TRBJ2-7; clone_size: NA; v_call: TRBV27; d_call: NA; cdr3_nt: TGTGCCAGCAGTTTGTATCCAGGCTTCTCCTACGAGCAGTACTTC; cdr3_aa: CASSLYPGFSYEQYF
j_call: TRBJ2-7; clone_size: NA; v_call: TRBV28; d_call: TRBD1; cdr3_nt: TGTGCCAGCAGTTTCCGGGGACAGTCCTACGAGCAGTACTTC; cdr3_aa: CASSFRGQSYEQYF
j_call: TRBJ1-2; clone_size: NA; v_call: TRBV5-6; d_call: NA; cdr3_nt: TGTGCCAGCAGCTTGGAGGCCGTGTATGGCTACACCTTC; cdr3_aa: CASSLEAVYGYTF
j_call: TRBJ2-5; clone_size: NA; v_call: TRBV6-7; d_call: NA; cdr3_nt: TGTGCCAGCAGTGAGACTCGGGGTGGGGGCGAGACCCAGTACTTC; cdr3_aa: CASSETRGGGETQYF